The 24 T cell receptor beta chains presented below share a single source sample, sequenced in a study of OX40 agonist ivuxolimab in advanced cancers. The method was immunoSEQ multiplex PCR; TCRdb's version includes in-frame clones alone and lacks a portion of them. Of tens of thousands of clones listed, 89% are singletons. Sample: CD4+ or CD8+ T cells sorted from blood, taken in a trial of the OX40 agonist ivuxolimab. The receptors originated from an adult with an advanced solid tumor such as melanoma, head and neck, liver or kidney cancer.

The chain links TRBV18 to TRBJ2-3; a weak D match, TRBD1 (6 bases). The length of the CDR3 is 18 residues. The germline V gene has CDR1 KGHSH and CDR2 LQKENI. Trimming took off 4 bases at V and 0 bases at J, with 20 bases between the two ends. CDR3 DNA sequence: TGTGCCAGCTCACTCCTGGAACAGGGACCCCCTAGCACAGATACGCAGTATTTT. Its protein product is CASSLLEQGPPSTDTQYF.

CDR3 bases: TGTGCCAGTAGTATACGGTATACCGGGGAGCTGTTTTTT. Translation gives CASSIRYTGELFF. This rearrangement joins TRBV19 to TRBJ2-2, with D unresolved. In germline, CDR1 is LNHDA, CDR2 SQIVND (reference sequence). The CDR3 loop spans 13 amino acids. Trimming left V 2 bases short and J 5 bases short, with 6 bases between. Looking up the rest from reference TRBV19 and TRBJ2-2 gives the full variable domain: DGGITQSPKYLFRKEGQNVTLSCEQNLNHDAMYWYRQDPGQGLRLIYYSQIVNDFQKGDIAEGYSVSREKKESFPLTVTSAQKNPTAFYLCASSIRYTGELFFGEGSRLTVL.

V gene TRBV5-1 combines with J gene TRBJ2-1; tentatively, D is TRBD1 or TRBD2 (5 bases each). CDR1 and CDR2 (germline): SGHRS, YFSETQ. Deletions cut 0 bases from V and 4 bases from J, with 8 bases between. This CDR3 spans 14 amino acids. Here the CDR3 reads CASSLGDRYNEQFF. CDR3 bases: TGCGCCAGCAGCTTGGGGGACCGATACAATGAGCAGTTCTTC.

The gene calls are TRBV6-5 and TRBJ2-2; D gene ambiguous. The CDR3 runs to 13 residues. Germline V lookup: CDR1 MNHEY, CDR2 SVGAGI. The V gene lost 2 bases and the J gene lost 5 bases, with 6 bases spanning the gap. CDR3 DNA sequence: TGTGCCAGCAGTTACCTTAGTACCGGGGAGCTGTTTTTT. Protein: CASSYLSTGELFF.

The chain combines TRBV10-3 with TRBJ1-2; perhaps TRBD1 as D (6 bases). Trimming stripped 4 bases from V and 4 bases from J, with 10 bases between. The CDR3 consists of 13 residues. CDR1 is ENHRY and CDR2 is SYGVKD in the germline V gene. The CDR3 bases are TGTGCCATCAGTGGGGCAGGGGCCTATGGCTACACCTTC. It translates to CAISGAGAYGYTF.

V is TRBV10-3 and J is TRBJ1-1; 10 nucleotides match TRBD1. Germline CDR1 ENHRY, CDR2 SYGVKD. CDR3 size: 12 residues. The V gene end was trimmed by 8 bases and the J gene end by 5 bases; junction bases not matched to a gene: 2. The DNA of the CDR3 is TGTGCCATCGGACAGGGGGGTACTGAAGCTTTCTTT. Its protein product is CAIGQGGTEAFF.

V gene TRBV7-9 combines with J gene TRBJ2-2; 8 bases line up with TRBD2. The germline V gene has CDR1 SEHNR and CDR2 FQNEAQ (reference sequence). The CDR3 loop spans 15 amino acids. With 8 bases clipped from V and 5 bases from J, the junction kept 10 bases outside the gene matches. CDR3: CASGFGGARTGELFF. The DNA of the CDR3 is TGTGCCAGCGGATTCGGGGGGGCGAGGACCGGGGAGCTGTTTTTT.

The genes are TRBV28 and TRBJ2-3, with 14 bases aligning to TRBD2. The J segment lost 0 bases and the V segment lost 3 bases, leaving 5 bases of the junction unmatched. Germline V gene sequence: CDR1 MDHEN, CDR2 SYDVKM. This CDR3 is 18 amino acids long. CDR3 amino acids: CASSFLGLAGDSTDTQYF. CDR3 in DNA: TGTGCCAGCAGTTTTCTGGGACTAGCGGGAGATAGCACAGATACGCAGTATTTT.

This rearrangement joins TRBV2 to TRBJ2-3; 11 positions match TRBD2. The J segment lost 6 bases and the V segment lost 7 bases, leaving 12 bases of the junction unmatched. This CDR3 spans 16 amino acids. Germline lookup yields CDR1 SNHLY and CDR2 FYNNEI. The DNA for the CDR3 is TGTGCCAGCAAGCTCCAACTAGCGGGGGCATGGGATACGCAGTATTTT. This codes for CASKLQLAGAWDTQYF.

The genes are TRBV2 and TRBJ2-5; D may be TRBD1 (5 bases). Looked up from germline, CDR1 is SNHLY and CDR2 is FYNNEI. This CDR3 spans 14 amino acids. Trimming took off 2 bases at V and 4 bases at J, with 11 bases between the two ends. The CDR3 DNA reads as TGTGCCAGCAGTGAACAGGGTGGGTTAGAGACCCAGTACTTC. Translating gives CASSEQGGLETQYF.

The rearrangement joins TRBV6-1 to TRBJ1-6; maybe TRBD1 (5 bases). The germline gives CDR1 MNHNS, CDR2 SASEGT. Trimming took 1 base from V and 0 from J, leaving 7 bases between them. The CDR3 runs to 16 residues. CDR3 bases: TGTGCCAGCAGTGAAGTGGGGGGCTCCTATAATTCACCCCTCCACTTT. This encodes CASSEVGGSYNSPLHF.

This chain connects TRBV14 to TRBJ2-5; no reliable D call. The CDR3 spans 12 residues. Trimming removed 5 bases at V and 0 bases at J, with 4 bases between. Looked up from germline, CDR1 is SGHDN and CDR2 is FVKESK. The DNA for the CDR3 is TGTGCCAGCAGCACGTACCAAGAGACCCAGTACTTC. It translates to CASSTYQETQYF.

The chain has TRBV5-8 and TRBJ1-4; the D is unclear. The CDR3 runs to 15 residues. Trimming stripped 0 bases from V and 10 bases from J, with 16 bases between. CDR1 is SGHTS and CDR2 is YDEGEE in the germline V gene. The CDR3 nucleotides are TGTGCCAGCAGCTTGGCGACCGTTGCTCGTGGAAAACTGTTTTTT. Translating it yields CASSLATVARGKLFF.

CDR3 coding DNA: TGCGCCAGCAGCTTGGCACGGCCGACGATGGGGACAGATACGCAGTATTTT. It specifies CASSLARPTMGTDTQYF. The rearrangement joins TRBV5-1 to TRBJ2-3; D gene ambiguous. Trimming cost V 0 bases and J 3 bases, with 17 bases left between them. The germline V gene has CDR1 SGHRS and CDR2 YFSETQ. This CDR3 spans 17 amino acids.

The V and J genes are TRBV7-3 and TRBJ2-1; 12 positions agree with TRBD2. This CDR3 is 15 amino acids long. The V segment lost 5 bases and the J segment 6 bases; nucleotides outside the gene matches: 5. Germline CDR1 is SGHTA and CDR2 is FQGTGA. CDR3 nucleotide sequence: TGTGCCAGCAGCCCTCAGACTAGCGGGAGCAATGAGCAGTTCTTC. The encoded protein is CASSPQTSGSNEQFF.

The chain joins TRBV28 to TRBJ1-5, with D possibly TRBD1 on 5 matching bases. The CDR3 is made up of 15 amino acids. V was clipped by 5 bases and J by 0 bases, with 11 bases between them. Germline V gives CDR1 MDHEN, CDR2 SYDVKM. CDR3 amino acids: CASSPRDTSNQPQHF. The CDR3 bases are TGTGCCAGCAGTCCCAGGGATACTAGCAATCAGCCCCAGCATTTT.

V is TRBV28 and J is TRBJ1-1, with 8 bases that match TRBD1. V shed 2 bases, J shed 10 bases, and the junction held 6 bases outside the gene matches. Germline values: CDR1 MDHEN, CDR2 SYDVKM. There are 13 residues in the CDR3. Here the CDR3 DNA reads TGTGCCAGCAGTTTAGGGGCAGGGGGCAGAGCTTTCTTT. This gives the protein CASSLGAGGRAFF.

The chain has TRBV28 and TRBJ2-5; 9 bases are a match to TRBD1. Trimming took 6 bases from V and 5 from J; bases not matched to a gene: 22. This CDR3 contains 19 residues. Germline V gene sequence: CDR1 MDHEN, CDR2 SYDVKM. CDR3 nucleotide sequence: TGTGCCAGCAGCTCCCGGAGGATCCGGACAGGGGACCAGAGGGAGACCCAGTACTTC. As protein: CASSSRRIRTGDQRETQYF.

The chain carries TRBV28 and TRBJ2-7, with 12 positions matching TRBD1. Germline CDR1 MDHEN, CDR2 SYDVKM. The CDR3 is 15 amino acids. With V trimmed by 1 base and J by 6 bases, 4 bases remained unmatched. This chain's CDR3 is CASSLSGTGGSEQYF. The CDR3 bases are TGTGCCAGCAGTTTATCAGGGACAGGGGGCTCCGAGCAGTACTTC.

A note on this clone: Other DNA variants within this sample encode the same CDR3. V usage is TRBV7-9 and J usage is TRBJ2-3, with 9 bases matching TRBD1. Germline CDR1 reads SEHNR; CDR2 reads FQNEAQ (reference sequence). This CDR3 comprises 12 residues. Trimming removed 6 bases from V and 9 bases from J; junction bases left unmatched: 4. DNA of the CDR3: TGTGCCAGCAGTCCCGACAGGGGGACGCAGTATTTT. Residues: CASSPDRGTQYF.

The chain has TRBV18 and TRBJ1-2; D may be TRBD1 (6 bases). Deletions cut 0 bases from V and 8 bases from J, with 16 bases between. In germline, CDR1 is KGHSH, CDR2 LQKENI. The CDR3 length is 15 residues. CDR3 nucleotide sequence: TGTGCCAGCTCACCACCTACAAGGACAGTGGAAGGCTACACCTTC. Its protein is CASSPPTRTVEGYTF.

The V call is TRBV28, the J call TRBJ2-7, with D unclear. The CDR3 has 12 residues. V was pared by 5 bases and J by 4 bases, with 9 bases between. CDR1 is MDHEN and CDR2 is SYDVKM in the germline V gene. The CDR3 loop reads CASSPTWYEQYF. In nucleotides, the CDR3 is TGTGCCAGCAGTCCCACGTGGTACGAGCAGTACTTC.

The CDR3 here is CASSPREGADEQYF. CDR3 bases: TGCGCCAGCTCCCCAAGGGAGGGGGCTGATGAGCAGTACTTC. V and J are TRBV10-1 and TRBJ2-5; D might be TRBD1 or TRBD2, each matching 7 bases. This CDR3 has 14 amino acids. The V gene's germline CDR1 is WNHNN and CDR2 SYGVQD (reference sequence). Trimming stripped 8 bases from V and 11 bases from J, with 24 bases between.

The chain employs TRBV7-2 and TRBJ2-3; D call uncertain. This CDR3 contains 14 residues. V shed 0 bases and J shed 0 bases, with 4 bases lying between them. Germline values: CDR1 SGHTA, CDR2 FQGNSA. This CDR3 is CASSLAVSTDTQYF. In DNA form, the CDR3 reads TGTGCCAGCAGCTTAGCGGTTAGCACAGATACGCAGTATTTT.